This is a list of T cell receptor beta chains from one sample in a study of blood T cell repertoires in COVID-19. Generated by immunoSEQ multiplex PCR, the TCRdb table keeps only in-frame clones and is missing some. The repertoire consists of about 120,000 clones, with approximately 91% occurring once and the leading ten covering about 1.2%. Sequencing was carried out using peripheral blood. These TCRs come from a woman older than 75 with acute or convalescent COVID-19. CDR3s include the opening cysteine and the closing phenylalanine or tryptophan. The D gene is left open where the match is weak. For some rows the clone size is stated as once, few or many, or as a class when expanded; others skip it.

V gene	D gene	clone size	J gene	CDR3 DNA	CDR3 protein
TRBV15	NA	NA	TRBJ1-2	TGTGCCACCAGCAGAGTAGGGGCTGATGGCTACACCTTC	CATSRVGADGYTF
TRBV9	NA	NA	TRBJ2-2	TGTGCCAGCAGCGTAGTACAGAACACCGGGGAGCTGTTTTTT	CASSVVQNTGELFF
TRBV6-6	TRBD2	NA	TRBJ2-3	TGTGCCAGCAGTTACTCTCCGACTAGCGCAGATACGCAGTATTTT	CASSYSPTSADTQYF
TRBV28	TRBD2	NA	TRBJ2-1	TGTGCCAGCAGTTCCCCCGACGGCGGGAGTAATGAGCAGTTCTTC	CASSSPDGGSNEQFF
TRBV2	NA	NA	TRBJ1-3	TGTGCCAGTCGAGCTGGGAGCGTAAACACCATATATTTT	CASRAGSVNTIYF
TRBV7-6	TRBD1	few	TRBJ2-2	TGTGCCAGCAGCCCTAGACAGGGATATAACGGGGAGCTGTTTTTT	CASSPRQGYNGELFF
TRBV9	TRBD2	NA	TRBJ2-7	TGTGCCAGCGGACGAGGGACTAGCGGGAGTATCTACGAGCAGTACTTC	CASGRGTSGSIYEQYF
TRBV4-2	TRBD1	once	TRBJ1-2	TGTGCCAGCAGCCAACCGGACAGGTTTCCTTATGGCTACACCTTC	CASSQPDRFPYGYTF
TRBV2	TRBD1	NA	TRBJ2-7	TGTGCCAGCAGTGAAGAAGGAGGGACAGGGGTCCACGAGCAGTACTTC	CASSEEGGTGVHEQYF
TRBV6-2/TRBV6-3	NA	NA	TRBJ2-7	TGTGCCAGCAGTTACCTATACGAGCAGTACTTC	CASSYLYEQYF
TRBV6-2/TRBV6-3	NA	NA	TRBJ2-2	TGTGCCAGCAGTCCCGGACATGTCACCGGGGAGCTGTTTTTT	CASSPGHVTGELFF
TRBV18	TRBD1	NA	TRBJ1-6	TGTGCCAGCTCACCAGCGGGACAGGTGAATTCACCCCTCCACTTT	CASSPAGQVNSPLHF
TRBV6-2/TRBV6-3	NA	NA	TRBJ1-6	TGTGCCAGCAGTCACAACAGGGACTCCTATAATTCACCCCTCCACTTT	CASSHNRDSYNSPLHF
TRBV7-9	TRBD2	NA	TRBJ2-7	TGTGCCAGCAGCTTAGGACATAGCGGGAGTGCCTACGAGCAGTACTTC	CASSLGHSGSAYEQYF
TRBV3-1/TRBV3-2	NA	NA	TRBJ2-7	TGTGCCAGCAGCCAAGGCGCCAACAGGGTCTACGAGCAGTACTTC	CASSQGANRVYEQYF
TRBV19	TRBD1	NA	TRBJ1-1	TGTGCCAGTAGTATAGTCGCACAGGGGGCAGTCACTGAAGCTTTCTTT	CASSIVAQGAVTEAFF
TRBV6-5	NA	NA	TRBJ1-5	TGTGCCAGCAGAGGACAGCCTAATCAGCCCCAGCATTTT	CASRGQPNQPQHF
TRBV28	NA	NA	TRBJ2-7	TGTGCCAGCAGAGGTCCGGAGTCCAAGCACGAGCAGTACTTC	CASRGPESKHEQYF
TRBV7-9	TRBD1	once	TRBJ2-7	TGTGCCAGCAGTTCCGGGACAGGGTCCTACGAGCAGTACTTC	CASSSGTGSYEQYF
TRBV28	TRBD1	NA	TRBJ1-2	TGTGCCAGCAGTTTATGGAGGGGGCGGACAACAGCTAACTATGGCTACACCTTC	CASSLWRGRTTANYGYTF
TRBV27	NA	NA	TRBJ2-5	TGTGCCAGCAGTTTTTGGAAGACAGCACAAGAGACCCAGTACTTC	CASSFWKTAQETQYF
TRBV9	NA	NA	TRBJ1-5	TGTGCCAGCAGCGTAGAAGGGGTCAATCAGCCCCAGCATTTT	CASSVEGVNQPQHF
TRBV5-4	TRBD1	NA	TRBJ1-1	TGTGCCAGCAGCTTGGCTTCAGGGGGTTTCACTGAAGCTTTCTTT	CASSLASGGFTEAFF
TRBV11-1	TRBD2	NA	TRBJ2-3	TGTGCCAGCAGCTTGACTAGCGGGGACACAGATACGCAGTATTTT	CASSLTSGDTDTQYF
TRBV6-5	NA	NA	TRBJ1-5	TGTGCCAGCAGAAAAGCGGGAGCTAGCAATCAGCCCCAGCATTTT	CASRKAGASNQPQHF
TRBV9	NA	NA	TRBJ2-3	TGTGCCAGCAGCCCACGGACACTCACAGATACGCAGTATTTT	CASSPRTLTDTQYF
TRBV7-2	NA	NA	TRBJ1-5	TGTGCCAGCAGCTTAGCCCTTACAGGGAGCAATCAGCCCCAGCATTTT	CASSLALTGSNQPQHF
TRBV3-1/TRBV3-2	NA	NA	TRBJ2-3	TGTGCCAGCAGCCAAAACCGGGAAGCGGGTTTCACAGATACGCAGTATTTT	CASSQNREAGFTDTQYF
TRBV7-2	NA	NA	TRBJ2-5	TGTGCCAGCAGCTTAGCGCGTCAGGGAAGAGAGACCCAGTACTTC	CASSLARQGRETQYF
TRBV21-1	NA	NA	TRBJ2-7	TGTGCCAGCAGCTATACTAGACAGGGCAGCGAGCAGTACTTC	CASSYTRQGSEQYF
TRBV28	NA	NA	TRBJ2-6	TGTGCCAGCAGTCCACAGGGAATCCCTTCTGGGGCCAACGTCCTGACTTTC	CASSPQGIPSGANVLTF
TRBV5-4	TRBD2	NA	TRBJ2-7	TGTGCCAGCAGCTTGGAACTAGCGGCCTCCTACGAGCAGTACTTC	CASSLELAASYEQYF
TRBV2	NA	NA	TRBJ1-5	TGTGCCAGCAGTCTCCTTAGCAATCAGCCCCAGCATTTT	CASSLLSNQPQHF
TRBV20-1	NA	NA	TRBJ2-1	TGCAGTGCTAGTTCCGGGGGAGAGCAGTTCTTC	CSASSGGEQFF
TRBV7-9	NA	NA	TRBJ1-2	TGTGCCAGCAGCTTAGCCGGGGAGAGTGCTAACTATGGCTACACCTTC	CASSLAGESANYGYTF
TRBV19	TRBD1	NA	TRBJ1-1	TGTGCCAGTAGTTGGGACAGTGCAAACACTGAAGCTTTCTTT	CASSWDSANTEAFF
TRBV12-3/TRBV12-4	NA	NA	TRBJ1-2	TGTGCCAGCACCACAGGGTGGGATGGCTACACCTTC	CASTTGWDGYTF
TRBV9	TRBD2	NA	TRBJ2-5	TGTGCCAGCAGCGTAGGGACTAGGGCAGGTGAGACCCAGTACTTC	CASSVGTRAGETQYF
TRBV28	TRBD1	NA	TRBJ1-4	TGTGCCAGCAGTTTAGACGGGACAGGGGTTGAAAAACTGTTTTTT	CASSLDGTGVEKLFF
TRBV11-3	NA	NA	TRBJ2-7	TGTGCCAGCAGCTTAGGGAATAGCGCGAACGAGCAGTACTTC	CASSLGNSANEQYF
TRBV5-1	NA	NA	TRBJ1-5	TGCGCCAGCAGCTTGGCCGGGGTGGGTCAGCCCCAGCATTTT	CASSLAGVGQPQHF
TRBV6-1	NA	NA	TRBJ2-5	TGTGCCAGCAGTGAAGCGCTTCGCGGGACCCAGTACTTC	CASSEALRGTQYF
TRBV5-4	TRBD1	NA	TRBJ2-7	TGTGCCAGCAGCTTGGTTGGGGGGACAGGGGGCGAGCAGTACTTC	CASSLVGGTGGEQYF
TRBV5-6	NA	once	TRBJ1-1	TGTGCCAGCAGCTTGGCCTTAGGGACTGGGAACACTGAAGCTTTCTTT	CASSLALGTGNTEAFF
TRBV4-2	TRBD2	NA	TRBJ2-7	TGTGCCAGCAGCCAAGAGGGCGGGGGCTCCTACGAGCAGTACTTC	CASSQEGGGSYEQYF
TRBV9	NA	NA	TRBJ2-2	TGTGCCAGCAGCGACCTGAAACAGGGAGTGGCCGGGGAGCTGTTTTTT	CASSDLKQGVAGELFF
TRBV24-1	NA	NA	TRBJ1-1	TGTGCCAAACACCCCGCGGGGACTGAAGCTTTCTTT	CAKHPAGTEAFF
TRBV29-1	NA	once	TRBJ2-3	TGCAGCGTTGAAGATCGGTCGACCTACTATAGCACAGATACGCAGTATTTT	CSVEDRSTYYSTDTQYF
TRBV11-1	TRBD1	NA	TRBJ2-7	TGTGCCAGCAGCCCGGACAGGGAACTCTACGAGCAGTACTTC	CASSPDRELYEQYF
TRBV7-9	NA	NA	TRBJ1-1	TGTGCCAGCAGCTTAGCCCCGGTCCGCGGGAACACTGAAGCTTTCTTT	CASSLAPVRGNTEAFF
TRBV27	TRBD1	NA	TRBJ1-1	TGTGCCAGCAGTTTCCACCATAACAGGGGGAAGAACACTGAAGCTTTCTTT	CASSFHHNRGKNTEAFF
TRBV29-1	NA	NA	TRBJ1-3	TGCAGCATCGCCCAGGGCTACGGAAACACCATATATTTT	CSIAQGYGNTIYF
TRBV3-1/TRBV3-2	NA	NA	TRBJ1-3	TGTGCCAGCAGTCCCACTATCAGGGTGGAAGGAAACACCATATATTTT	CASSPTIRVEGNTIYF
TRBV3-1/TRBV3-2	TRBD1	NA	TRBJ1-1	TGTGCCAGCAGCCCACAGGGGTACAACACTGAAGCTTTCTTT	CASSPQGYNTEAFF
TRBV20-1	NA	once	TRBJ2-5	TGCAGTGCTAGTCGGGTATACCAAGAGACCCAGTACTTC	CSASRVYQETQYF
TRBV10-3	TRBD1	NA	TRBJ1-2	TGTGCCATCAGTGAGTCTATAGGGACAGGGTCCTATGGCTACACCTTC	CAISESIGTGSYGYTF
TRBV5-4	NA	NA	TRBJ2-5	TGTGCCAGCAGCTTTACTTCTGGGGGCGAGACCCAGTACTTC	CASSFTSGGETQYF
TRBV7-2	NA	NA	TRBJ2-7	TGTGCCAGCAGCTTAAAAGGGGGTGGCGAGCAGTACTTC	CASSLKGGGEQYF
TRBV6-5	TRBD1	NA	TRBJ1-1	TGTGCCAGCAGTTCTATAAGACAGGGAAACACTGAAGCTTTCTTT	CASSSIRQGNTEAFF
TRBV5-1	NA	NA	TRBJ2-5	TGCGCCAGCAGCCGAGATACAGGGATACAGACCCAGTACTTC	CASSRDTGIQTQYF